Shown below are 12 T cell receptor beta chains from a single sample sequenced in a study of T cells in Graves' hyperthyroidism and ophthalmopathy. Template material for amplifying TCR beta CDR3 regions consisted of RNA transcripts. RT-PCR in the first round (using the HTBI primer set) targeted the TCR CDR3. TCRdb called the multiplex PCR reads again in MiXCR, with one record for every CDR3 protein. Of roughly 420,000 distinct CDR3 sequences in the sample, roughly 15% were seen once. The sample comprised blood. These receptors all come from a woman in her late teens or twenties with Graves' hyperthyroidism.

This clonotype was observed a few times. The chain joins TRBV6-6 to TRBJ2-1; unclear D gene. The CDR3 has 14 amino acids. V was clipped by 0 bases and J by 8 bases, with 11 bases between them. Germline CDR1 reads MNHNY; CDR2 reads SVGAGI (reference sequence). The CDR3 nucleotides read TGTGCCAGCAGTTACTCGTCCAGGTACGATGAGCAGTTCTTC. This translates into CASSYSSRYDEQFF.

Ten or more counts support this clonotype. The chain joins TRBV10-1 to TRBJ2-7; TRBD2 matches at 10 bases. V trimming: 9 bases; J trimming: 2 bases; junction bases outside the gene matches: 10. In germline, CDR1 is WNHNN, CDR2 SYGVQD (reference sequence). This CDR3 has 15 residues. The CDR3 region has the DNA TGCGCCAGAATAACTACCGGGACTAGCGCCTACGAGCAGTACTTC. Protein: CARITTGTSAYEQYF.

This clonotype appeared many times. V is TRBV12-3 or TRBV12-4 and J is TRBJ2-1; a possible D gene is TRBD2 (6 bases). The CDR3 is 15 amino acids. Between the trimmed V and J ends, which lost 2 bases and 0 bases, there was a span of 8 bases. CDR3 DNA: TGTGCCAGCAGTTTAACTAGCAGCTCCTACAATGAGCAGTTCTTC. Protein: CASSLTSSSYNEQFF.

With respect to this clonotype: A much larger clone sits a single nucleotide away, making a read error possible. The chain joins TRBV9 to TRBJ2-3, with TRBD2 matching over 9 bases. In germline, CDR1 is SGDLS, CDR2 YYNGEE. The V gene end was trimmed by 0 bases and the J gene end by 5 bases; junction bases not matched to a gene: 4. This CDR3 comprises 15 residues. The CDR3 spells CASSVVAGGVDTQYF. The CDR3 DNA follows: TGTGCCAGCAGCGTAGTGGCGGGAGGGGTAGATACGCAGTATTTT. Full variable domain (missing parts from reference TRBV9 and TRBJ2-3): DSGVTQTPKHLITATGQRVTLRCSPRSGDLSVYWYQQSLDQGLQFLIQYYNGEERAKGNILERFSAQQFPDLHSELNLSSLELGDSALYFCASSVVAGGVDTQYFGPGTRLTVL.

Ten or more counts support this clonotype. The rearrangement links TRBV12-3 or TRBV12-4 to TRBJ2-7; D call uncertain. The V end was cut by 6 bases, the J end by 5 bases, with 17 bases between. This CDR3 is 14 amino acids long. The CDR3 nucleotides are TGTGCCAGCAGCCCCCCCCCCATGGGCCACGAGCAGTACTTC. Translating it yields CASSPPPMGHEQYF.

This clonotype appeared many times. The gene calls are TRBV7-2 and TRBJ2-1; 11 bases are shared with TRBD2. The CDR3 is made up of 16 amino acids. The J segment lost 9 bases and the V segment lost 3 bases, leaving 10 bases of the junction unmatched. CDR1 is SGHTA and CDR2 is FQGNSA in the germline V gene. CDR3 region: CASSFDVSSGRREQFF. Here the CDR3 DNA reads TGTGCCAGCAGCTTTGATGTGTCTAGCGGGAGGCGTGAGCAGTTCTTC. The variable domain in full, completed from reference TRBV7-2 and TRBJ2-1, reads GAGVSQSPSNKVTEKGKDVELRCDPISGHTALYWYRQSLGQGLEFLIYFQGNSAPDKSGLPSDRFSAERTGGSVSTLTIQRTQQEDSAVYLCASSFDVSSGRREQFFGPGTRLTVL.

This clonotype has at least ten counts. This chain connects TRBV24-1 to TRBJ2-7, with 8 bases matching TRBD2. There are 17 residues in the CDR3. The V and J ends lost 1 base and 7 bases, in that order; junction bases with no gene match: 14. The germline V gene encodes CDR1 KGHDR and CDR2 SFDVKD. The CDR3 loop reads CATSDFGGGTVTQEQYF. The CDR3 DNA reads TGTGCCACCAGTGATTTCGGCGGGGGGACTGTCACCCAAGAGCAGTACTTC.

This clonotype was seen ten or more times. The V call is TRBV28, the J call TRBJ2-1, with 7 bases that match TRBD2. The CDR3 runs 15 residues. The germline V gene encodes CDR1 MDHEN and CDR2 SYDVKM. V gave up 7 bases and J gave up 4 bases; unmatched junction bases: 10. The CDR3 DNA sequence: TGTGCCAGCACCACCCTACAGCGGGATTACAATGAGCAGTTCTTC. This encodes CASTTLQRDYNEQFF.

The J gene is TRBJ2-7, the V gene TRBV2; 9 nucleotides match TRBD1. CDR3 size: 14 residues. After removal of 6 bases from V and 4 bases from J, the junction contained 7 bases not matched to a gene. Germline V gene sequence: CDR1 SNHLY, CDR2 FYNNEI. The chain's CDR3 is CASRADRGIYEQYF. In DNA form, the CDR3 reads TGTGCCAGCAGGGCCGACAGGGGGATTTACGAGCAGTACTTC.

In its sample, this clonotype was seen a few times. The J gene is TRBJ1-1, the V gene TRBV10-3; D not certain. The V and J ends lost 3 bases and 1 base respectively, with 12 bases between them. The CDR3 has 15 amino acids. Germline-derived CDR1 and CDR2 are ENHRY and SYGVKD. The CDR3 region is CAISERWEWNTEAFF. As DNA, the CDR3 is TGTGCCATCAGTGAAAGGTGGGAGTGGAACACTGAAGCTTTCTTT.

A note on this clonotype: Just one base apart from a much larger clone, this may be a read error. The V call is TRBV18, the J call TRBJ1-1; no clear D. The CDR3 runs 16 residues. Germline V gene data show CDR1 as KGHSH and CDR2 as LQKENI. V was pared by 6 bases and J by 2 bases, with 19 bases between. CDR3 sequence: CASSSGIYRENTEAFF. In DNA form, the CDR3 reads TGTGCCAGCTCTAGTGGAATCTACCGGGAAAACACTGAAGCTTTCTTT. Supplemented by reference TRBV18 and TRBJ1-1, the full variable domain reads NAGVMQNPRHLVRRRGQEARLRCSPMKGHSHVYWYRQLPEEGLKFMVYLQKENIIDESGMPKERFSAEFPKEGPSILRIQQVVRGDSAAYFCASSSGIYRENTEAFFGQGTRLTVV.

The table lists this clonotype with a few counts. The chain is built from TRBV6-1 and TRBJ1-2; possible D gene TRBD1, 6 bases. Germline V CDR1 and CDR2: MNHNS, SASEGT. The CDR3 sequence is 13 residues long. Between the trimmed V and J ends, which lost 8 bases and 1 base, there was a span of 11 bases. The CDR3, as DNA: TGTGCCAGCGCCCTCAGGGGTAACTATGGCTACACCTTC. Translating it yields CASALRGNYGYTF.